Below are 8 T cell receptor beta chains sequenced from a single sample in a study of blood T cell repertoires in COVID-19. TCRdb's table, derived via immunoSEQ multiplex PCR, lists solely in-frame clones and lacks some. The data show about 130,000 clones, approximately 85% seen once. The sequenced material came from peripheral blood. Every receptor here comes from an elderly woman with COVID-19, enrolled during active disease.

The rearrangement joins TRBV28 to TRBJ1-2, with TRBD1 identical over 9 bases. The CDR3 runs 14 residues. The germline gives CDR1 MDHEN, CDR2 SYDVKM. V gave up 6 bases and J gave up 2 bases; unmatched junction bases: 4. CDR3 protein: CASSSGTGNYGYTF. The DNA for the CDR3 is TGTGCCAGCAGCTCCGGGACAGGGAACTATGGCTACACCTTC.

The CDR3 sequence is CASSWFSSDTEAFF. In nucleotides, the CDR3 is TGTGCCAGCAGTTGGTTCTCATCGGACACTGAAGCTTTCTTT. The rearrangement uses TRBV6-6 and TRBJ1-1; D is unclear. The length of the CDR3 is 14 residues. Trimming removed 4 bases at V and 3 bases at J, with 12 bases between. Per the germline V gene, CDR1 is MNHNY and CDR2 is SVGAGI (reference sequence).

This sequence joins TRBV6-2 or TRBV6-3 and TRBJ2-1, with D tentatively TRBD2 (6 bases). Germline lookup yields CDR1 MNHEY and CDR2 SVGEGT. The CDR3 length is 12 residues. Trimming left V 1 base short and J 12 bases short, with 10 bases between. CDR3 bases: TGTGCCAGCAGTTACTTCGGGGGAGGGCAGTTCTTC. Translating it yields CASSYFGGGQFF.

This clone was counted once. The rearrangement links TRBV18 to TRBJ2-1; maybe TRBD1 (5 bases). Germline CDR1 and CDR2: KGHSH and LQKENI. This CDR3 is built from 13 residues. Between the trimmed V and J ends, which lost 3 bases and 9 bases, there was a span of 12 bases. This CDR3 is CASSPIGEGEQFF. DNA for the CDR3: TGTGCCAGCTCACCGATAGGGGAAGGTGAGCAGTTCTTC.

The rearrangement joins TRBV5-5 to TRBJ2-7; perhaps TRBD1 as D (6 bases). The germline V gene has CDR1 SGHKS and CDR2 YYEKEE (reference sequence). Trimming left V 6 bases short and J 6 bases short, with 10 bases between. The CDR3 is made up of 11 amino acids. CDR3 sequence: CASKLGAEQYF. The CDR3, as DNA: TGTGCCAGCAAATTGGGGGCCGAGCAGTACTTC.

The gene calls are TRBV7-9 and TRBJ2-1, with D possibly TRBD2 on 6 matching bases. CDR3 length: 15 residues. Trimming took off 5 bases at V and 5 bases at J, with 16 bases between the two ends. The germline gives CDR1 SEHNR, CDR2 FQNEAQ (reference sequence). The CDR3 spells CASSARDWGDNEQFF. The CDR3 bases are TGTGCCAGCAGCGCTAGGGACTGGGGGGACAATGAGCAGTTCTTC.

This clone occurred once. J is TRBJ2-3 and V is TRBV6-2 or TRBV6-3, with D perhaps matching TRBD2 (7 bases). The CDR3 totals 16 residues. CDR1 is MNHEY, CDR2 SVGEGT, per germline. V gave up 5 bases and J gave up 7 bases, with 22 bases separating them. This chain's CDR3 is CASSDLGGGSPYTQYF. As DNA, the CDR3 is TGTGCCAGCAGTGACCTGGGGGGCGGGAGTCCGTATACGCAGTATTTT.

This clone was found a few times. The genes are TRBV19 and TRBJ2-7; D not certain. Trimming removed 6 bases at V and 4 bases at J, with 16 bases between. The CDR3 is 14 residues long. Germline V CDR1 and CDR2: LNHDA, SQIVND (reference sequence). The chain's CDR3 is CASSTAVTPYEQYF. CDR3 nucleotides: TGTGCCAGTAGCACAGCAGTTACTCCTTACGAGCAGTACTTC.